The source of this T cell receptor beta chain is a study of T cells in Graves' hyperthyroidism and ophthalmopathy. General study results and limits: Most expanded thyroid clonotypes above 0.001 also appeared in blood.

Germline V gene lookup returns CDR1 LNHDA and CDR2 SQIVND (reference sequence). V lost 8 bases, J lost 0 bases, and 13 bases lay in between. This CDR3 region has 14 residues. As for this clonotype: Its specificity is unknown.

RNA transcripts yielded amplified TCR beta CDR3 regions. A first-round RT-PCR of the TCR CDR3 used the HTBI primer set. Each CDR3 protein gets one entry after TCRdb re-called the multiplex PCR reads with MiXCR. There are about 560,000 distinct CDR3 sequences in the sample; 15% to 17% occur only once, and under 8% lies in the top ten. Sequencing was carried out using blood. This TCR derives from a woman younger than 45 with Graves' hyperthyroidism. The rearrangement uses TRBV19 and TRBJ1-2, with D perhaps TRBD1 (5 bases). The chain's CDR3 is CASANGDSNYGYTF. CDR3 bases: TGTGCCAGTGCTAATGGGGACTCTAACTATGGCTACACCTTC.